This T cell receptor (beta chain) came from a study of T cells in Graves' hyperthyroidism and ophthalmopathy. General study results and limits: Separating ophthalmopathy from stable hyperthyroidism was achieved by a 13 V-J model.

Germline CDR1 LGHNA, CDR2 YNFKEQ. V shed 1 base, J shed 5 bases, and the junction held 5 bases outside the gene matches. CDR3 length: 15 residues. This clonotype has a handful of counts. Its antigen is as yet unknown. A 10 ml volume of fresh peripheral blood provided the PBMCs. Amplification of TCR beta CDR3 regions was performed using RNA transcripts as template. The TCR CDR3 was amplified in a first-round RT-PCR using the HTBI primer set. TCRdb reprocessed the multiplex PCR reads with MiXCR, giving one entry per CDR3 protein. The table lists 640,000 or so distinct CDR3 sequences, 14% of them singletons.

This clonotype was obtained from a woman aged 18-35 years with Graves' ophthalmopathy. This chain uses TRBV4-2 with TRBJ1-5; 7 nucleotides align to TRBD1. The specimen sequenced was blood. CDR3 coding DNA: TGTGCCAGCAGCCAAGGGGGACAGAGATATCAGCCCCAGCATTTT. Its protein is CASSQGGQRYQPQHF.